This T cell receptor beta chain was found in a study of post-analysis software for immune sequencing data. General study points: Controls showed lower frequencies than patients for a handful of TRBV segments, and TRBV5-6, TRBV5-1 and TRBV20-1 were among these.

The TCR beta cDNA libraries contained unique molecular identifiers. TCRdb reprocessed the PCR reads with MiXCR, giving one entry per CDR3 protein. Altogether about 430,000 distinct CDR3 sequences are present, approximately 38% being singletons, with the ten largest covering less than 10%. The ends were cut back, 4 bases at V and 1 base at J, with 14 bases in the middle. Germline assignment: CDR1 SGHKS and CDR2 YYEKEE (reference sequence). The CDR3 spans 16 residues. In its sample, this clonotype was seen once. Its antigen is currently unknown. Sequencing used blood. The receptor was derived from a girl aged 2-10 years with multiple sclerosis. The chain employs TRBV5-5 and TRBJ2-2, with D tentatively TRBD1 or TRBD2 (5 bases each). Here the CDR3 DNA reads TGTGCCAGCAGCCAATCCGGGACGGTGAACACCGGGGAGCTGTTTTTT. Its protein is CASSQSGTVNTGELFF.